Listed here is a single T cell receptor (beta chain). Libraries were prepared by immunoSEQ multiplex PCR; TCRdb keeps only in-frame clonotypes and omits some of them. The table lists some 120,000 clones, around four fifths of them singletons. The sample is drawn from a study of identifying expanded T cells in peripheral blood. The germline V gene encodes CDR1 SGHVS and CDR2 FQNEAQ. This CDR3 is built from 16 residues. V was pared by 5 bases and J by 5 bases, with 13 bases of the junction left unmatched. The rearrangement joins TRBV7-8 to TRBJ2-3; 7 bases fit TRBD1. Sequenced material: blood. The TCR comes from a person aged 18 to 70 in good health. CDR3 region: CASSLMGDRAGDTQYF. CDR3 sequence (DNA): TGTGCCAGCAGCCTAATGGGAGACAGGGCAGGAGATACGCAGTATTTT.